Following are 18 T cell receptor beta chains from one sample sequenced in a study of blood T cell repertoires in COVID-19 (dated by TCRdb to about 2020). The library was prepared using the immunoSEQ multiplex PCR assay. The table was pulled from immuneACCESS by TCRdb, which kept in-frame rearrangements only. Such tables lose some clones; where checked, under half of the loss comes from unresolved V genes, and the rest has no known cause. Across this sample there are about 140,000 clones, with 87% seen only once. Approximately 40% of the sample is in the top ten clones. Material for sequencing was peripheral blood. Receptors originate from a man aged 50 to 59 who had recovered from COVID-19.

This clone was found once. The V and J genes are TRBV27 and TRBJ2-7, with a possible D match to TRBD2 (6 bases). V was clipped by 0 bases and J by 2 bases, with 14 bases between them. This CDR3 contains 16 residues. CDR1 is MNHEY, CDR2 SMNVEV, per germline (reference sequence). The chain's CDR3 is CASSLSGWGEAYEQYF. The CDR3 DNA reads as TGTGCCAGCAGTTTATCGGGTTGGGGGGAAGCCTACGAGCAGTACTTC.

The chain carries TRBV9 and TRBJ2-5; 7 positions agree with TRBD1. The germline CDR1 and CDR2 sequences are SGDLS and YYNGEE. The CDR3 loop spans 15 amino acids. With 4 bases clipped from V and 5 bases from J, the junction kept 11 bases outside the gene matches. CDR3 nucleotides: TGTGCCAGCAGCCCCTCGGGACAGCCCCGGGAGACCCAGTACTTC. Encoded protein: CASSPSGQPRETQYF. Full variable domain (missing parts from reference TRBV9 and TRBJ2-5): DSGVTQTPKHLITATGQRVTLRCSPRSGDLSVYWYQQSLDQGLQFLIQYYNGEERAKGNILERFSAQQFPDLHSELNLSSLELGDSALYFCASSPSGQPRETQYFGPGTRLLVL.

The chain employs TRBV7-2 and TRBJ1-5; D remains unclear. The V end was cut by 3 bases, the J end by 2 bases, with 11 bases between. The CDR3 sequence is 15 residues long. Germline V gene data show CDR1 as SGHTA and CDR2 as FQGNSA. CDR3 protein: CASSFRGGGNQPQHF. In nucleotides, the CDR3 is TGTGCCAGCAGCTTCCGAGGCGGGGGCAATCAGCCCCAGCATTTT.

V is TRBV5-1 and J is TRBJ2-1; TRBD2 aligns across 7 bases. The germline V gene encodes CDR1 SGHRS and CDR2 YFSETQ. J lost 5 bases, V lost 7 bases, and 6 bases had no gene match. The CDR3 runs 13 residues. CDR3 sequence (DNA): TGCGCCAGCGGAGGAGCGGGGAACAATGAGCAGTTCTTC. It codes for CASGGAGNNEQFF.

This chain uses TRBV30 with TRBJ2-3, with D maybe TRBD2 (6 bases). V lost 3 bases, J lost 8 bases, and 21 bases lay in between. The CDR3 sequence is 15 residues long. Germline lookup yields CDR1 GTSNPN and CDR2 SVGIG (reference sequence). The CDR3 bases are TGTGCCTGGAGCGCCCGGGGAGGAAGCCGCGGTACGCAGTATTTT. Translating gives CAWSARGGSRGTQYF. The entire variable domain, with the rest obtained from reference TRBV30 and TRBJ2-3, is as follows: SQTIHQWPATLVQPVGSPLSLECTVEGTSNPNLYWYRQAAGRGLQLLFYSVGIGQISSEVPQNLSASRPQDRQFILSSKKLLLSDSGFYLCAWSARGGSRGTQYFGPGTRLTVL.

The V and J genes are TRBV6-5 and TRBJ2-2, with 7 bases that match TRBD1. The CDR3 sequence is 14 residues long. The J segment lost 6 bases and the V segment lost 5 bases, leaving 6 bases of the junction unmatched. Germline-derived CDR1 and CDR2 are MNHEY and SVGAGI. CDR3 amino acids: CASSLDRAAGELFF. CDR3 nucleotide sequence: TGTGCCAGCAGTCTCGACAGGGCGGCCGGGGAGCTGTTTTTT.

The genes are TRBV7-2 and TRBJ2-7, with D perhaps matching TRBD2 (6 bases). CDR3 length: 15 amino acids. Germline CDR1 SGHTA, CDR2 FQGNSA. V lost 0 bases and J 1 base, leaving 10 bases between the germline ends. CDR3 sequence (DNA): TGTGCCAGCAGCTTAGCGGCGGGGAGATCCTACGAGCAGTACTTC. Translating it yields CASSLAAGRSYEQYF. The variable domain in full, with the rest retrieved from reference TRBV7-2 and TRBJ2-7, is GAGVSQSPSNKVTEKGKDVELRCDPISGHTALYWYRQSLGQGLEFLIYFQGNSAPDKSGLPSDRFSAERTGGSVSTLTIQRTQQEDSAVYLCASSLAAGRSYEQYFGPGTRLTVT.

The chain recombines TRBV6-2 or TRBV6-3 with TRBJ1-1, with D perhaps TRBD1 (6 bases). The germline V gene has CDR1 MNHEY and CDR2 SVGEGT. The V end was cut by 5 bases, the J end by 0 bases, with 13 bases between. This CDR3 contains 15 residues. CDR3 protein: CASSLQGPVNTEAFF. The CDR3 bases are TGTGCCAGCAGTCTACAGGGACCGGTGAACACTGAAGCTTTCTTT.

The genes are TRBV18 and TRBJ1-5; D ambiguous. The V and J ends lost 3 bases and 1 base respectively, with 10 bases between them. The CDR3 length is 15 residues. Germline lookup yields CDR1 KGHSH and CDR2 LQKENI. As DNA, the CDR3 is TGTGCCAGCTCACCGACTGGTTCAAGCAATCAGCCCCAGCATTTT. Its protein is CASSPTGSSNQPQHF.

CDR3 bases: TGTGCCAGCAGCCGAGGCCGGAGGACAGGGGCCGTGGGGACTGAAGCTTTCTTT. This sequence encodes CASSRGRRTGAVGTEAFF. The chain joins TRBV2 to TRBJ1-1, with TRBD1 identical over 9 bases. This CDR3 is built from 18 residues. V lost 6 bases and J lost 5; bases outside the gene matches: 19. From germline, CDR1 is SNHLY and CDR2 FYNNEI.

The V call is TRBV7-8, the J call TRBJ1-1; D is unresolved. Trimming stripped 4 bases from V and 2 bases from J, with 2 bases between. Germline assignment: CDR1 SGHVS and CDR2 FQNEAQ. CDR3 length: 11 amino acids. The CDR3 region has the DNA TGTGCCAGCAGCTCAAACACTGAAGCTTTCTTT. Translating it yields CASSSNTEAFF.

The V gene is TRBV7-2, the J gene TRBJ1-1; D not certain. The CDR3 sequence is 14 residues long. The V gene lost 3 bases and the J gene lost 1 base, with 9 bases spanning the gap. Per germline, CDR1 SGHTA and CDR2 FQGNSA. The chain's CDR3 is CASSLSRQNTEAFF. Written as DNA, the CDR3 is TGTGCCAGCAGCTTGTCCAGGCAGAACACTGAAGCTTTCTTT.

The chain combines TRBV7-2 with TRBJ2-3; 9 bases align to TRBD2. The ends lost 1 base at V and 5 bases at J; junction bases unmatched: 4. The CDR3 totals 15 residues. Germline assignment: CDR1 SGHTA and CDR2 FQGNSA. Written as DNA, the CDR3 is TGTGCCAGCAGCTTAGTAGCGGGGGTAGGAGATACGCAGTATTTT. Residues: CASSLVAGVGDTQYF.

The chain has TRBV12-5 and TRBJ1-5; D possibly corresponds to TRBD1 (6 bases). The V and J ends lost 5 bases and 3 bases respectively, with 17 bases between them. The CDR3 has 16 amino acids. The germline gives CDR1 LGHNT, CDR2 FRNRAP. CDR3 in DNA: TGTGCTAGTGGTGGCCCCACGGGACAAATCAATCAGCCCCAGCATTTT. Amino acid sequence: CASGGPTGQINQPQHF.

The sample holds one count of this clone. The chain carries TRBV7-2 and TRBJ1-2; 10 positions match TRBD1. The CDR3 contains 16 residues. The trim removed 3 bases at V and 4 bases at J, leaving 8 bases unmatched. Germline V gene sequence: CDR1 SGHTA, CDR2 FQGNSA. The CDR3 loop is CASSFRDRGYGYGYTF. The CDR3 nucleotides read TGTGCCAGCAGCTTTCGGGACAGGGGATACGGCTATGGCTACACCTTC.

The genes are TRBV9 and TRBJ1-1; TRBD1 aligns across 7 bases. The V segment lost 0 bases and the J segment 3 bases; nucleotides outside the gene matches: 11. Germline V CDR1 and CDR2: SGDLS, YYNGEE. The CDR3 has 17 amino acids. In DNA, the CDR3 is TGTGCCAGCAGCGTAGGGGGCGGAGACAGGGTCGACACTGAAGCTTTCTTT. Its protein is CASSVGGGDRVDTEAFF.

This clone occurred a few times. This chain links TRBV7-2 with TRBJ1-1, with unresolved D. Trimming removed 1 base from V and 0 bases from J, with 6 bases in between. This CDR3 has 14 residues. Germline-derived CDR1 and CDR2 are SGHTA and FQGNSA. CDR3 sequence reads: CASSLDPVNTEAFF. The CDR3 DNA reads TGTGCCAGCAGCTTAGATCCCGTGAACACTGAAGCTTTCTTT.

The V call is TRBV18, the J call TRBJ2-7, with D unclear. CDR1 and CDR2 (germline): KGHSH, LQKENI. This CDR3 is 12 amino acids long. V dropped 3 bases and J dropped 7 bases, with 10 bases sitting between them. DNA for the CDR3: TGTGCCAGCTCACCTACGTACCAGGAGCAGTACTTC. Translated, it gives CASSPTYQEQYF. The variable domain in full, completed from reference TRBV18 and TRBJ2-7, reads NAGVMQNPRHLVRRRGQEARLRCSPMKGHSHVYWYRQLPEEGLKFMVYLQKENIIDESGMPKERFSAEFPKEGPSILRIQQVVRGDSAAYFCASSPTYQEQYFGPGTRLTVT.